This T cell receptor beta chain was sequenced during a study of shared clonotypes between healthy human individuals. General study findings and limits: Clonotypes shared by all four sorted-subset donors had higher generation probabilities than non-shared clonotypes.

CDR1 MDHEN and CDR2 SYDVKM come from the germline V gene. V was clipped by 3 bases and J by 1 base, with 10 bases between them. This CDR3 is 14 amino acids long. Sorted subsets were amplified in replicate PCRs using around 220 ng DNA, 30,000 to 35,000 T cell genomes. Clones were sequenced by immunoSEQ multiplex PCR, and TCRdb holds only the in-frame ones, with some missing. The repertoire includes 2 million to 2.5 million clones, less than 95% of them detected once, and 0.37% sits in the top ten. A word on this clone: Its antigen is still unknown.

The rearrangement joins TRBV28 to TRBJ2-7; D unresolved. The material sequenced was naive CD4+ T cells from PBMCs. Stated subset: CD45RA+ positively selected. The origin of this receptor is a man aged 18 to 29 in good health. Some clones in this sample may be carry-over from other donors' samples. This chain's CDR3 is CASSFYPISYEQYF. The CDR3 DNA reads as TGTGCCAGCAGTTTCTACCCTATATCCTACGAGCAGTACTTC. The whole variable domain, remainder taken from reference TRBV28 and TRBJ2-7, is DVKVTQSSRYLVKRTGEKVFLECVQDMDHENMFWYRQDPGLGLRLIYFSYDVKMKEKGDIPEGYSVSREKKERFSLILESASTNQTSMYLCASSFYPISYEQYFGPGTRLTVT.